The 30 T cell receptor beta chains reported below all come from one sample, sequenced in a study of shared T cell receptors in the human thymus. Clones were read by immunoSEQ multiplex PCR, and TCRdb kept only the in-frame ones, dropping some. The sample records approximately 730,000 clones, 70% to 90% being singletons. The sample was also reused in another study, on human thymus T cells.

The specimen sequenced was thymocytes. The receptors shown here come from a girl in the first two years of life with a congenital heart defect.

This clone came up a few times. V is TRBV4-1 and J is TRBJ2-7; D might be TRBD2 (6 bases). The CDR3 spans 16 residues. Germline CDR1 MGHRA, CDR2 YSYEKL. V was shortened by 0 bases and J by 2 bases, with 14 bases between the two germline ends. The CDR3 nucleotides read TGCGCCAGCAGCCAAGATCGAGGGACTCCTACCTACGAGCAGTACTTC. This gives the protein CASSQDRGTPTYEQYF.

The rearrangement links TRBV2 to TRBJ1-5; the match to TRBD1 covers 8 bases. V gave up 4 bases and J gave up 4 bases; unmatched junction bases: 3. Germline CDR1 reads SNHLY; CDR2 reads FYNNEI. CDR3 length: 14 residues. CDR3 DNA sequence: TGTGCCAGCAGTGGGGACAGGTTTAATCAGCCCCAGCATTTT. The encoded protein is CASSGDRFNQPQHF.

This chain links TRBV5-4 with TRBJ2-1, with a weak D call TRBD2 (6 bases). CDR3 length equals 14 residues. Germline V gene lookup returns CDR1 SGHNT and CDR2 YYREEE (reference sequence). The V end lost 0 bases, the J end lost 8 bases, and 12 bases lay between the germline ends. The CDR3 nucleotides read TGTGCCAGCAGCTTGGCCCCGGGGGTCGATGAGCAGTTCTTC. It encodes CASSLAPGVDEQFF.

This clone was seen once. CDR3 nucleotides: TGTGCCAGTAGTATTGCGGCGGTGAGGGTAATAGATGGCTACACCTTC. Encoded protein: CASSIAAVRVIDGYTF. The rearrangement uses TRBV19 and TRBJ1-2; D remains ambiguous. CDR3 length: 16 residues. V gave up 3 bases and J gave up 6 bases, with 20 bases separating them. The germline CDR1 and CDR2 sequences are LNHDA and SQIVND (reference sequence).

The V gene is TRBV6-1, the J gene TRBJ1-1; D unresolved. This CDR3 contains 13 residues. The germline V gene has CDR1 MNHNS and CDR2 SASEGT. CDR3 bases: TGTGTCCAGAAGAGGTTGGAGAACACTGAAGCTTTCTTT. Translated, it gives CVQKRLENTEAFF.

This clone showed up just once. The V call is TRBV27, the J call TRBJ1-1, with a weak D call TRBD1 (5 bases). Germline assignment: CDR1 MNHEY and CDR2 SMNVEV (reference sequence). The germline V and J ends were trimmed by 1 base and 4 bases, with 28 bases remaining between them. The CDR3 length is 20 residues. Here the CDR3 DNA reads TGTGCCAGCAGTTTATTCGTATTGGGGGGGTCGGGCAGGGCGGGCACTGAAGCTTTCTTT. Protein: CASSLFVLGGSGRAGTEAFF.

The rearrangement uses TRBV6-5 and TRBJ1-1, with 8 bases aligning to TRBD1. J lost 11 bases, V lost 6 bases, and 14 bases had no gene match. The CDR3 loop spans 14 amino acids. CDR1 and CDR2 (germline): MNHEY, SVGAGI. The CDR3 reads CASSGDRGWVFAFF. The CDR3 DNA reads TGTGCCAGCAGCGGAGACAGGGGTTGGGTTTTTGCTTTCTTT.

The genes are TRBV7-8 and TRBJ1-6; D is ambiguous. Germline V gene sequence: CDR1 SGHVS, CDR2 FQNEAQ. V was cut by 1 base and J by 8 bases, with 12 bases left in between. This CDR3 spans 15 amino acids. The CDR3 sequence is CASSLVRTSDSPLHF. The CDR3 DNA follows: TGTGCCAGCAGCTTAGTACGGACTTCTGATTCACCCCTCCACTTT. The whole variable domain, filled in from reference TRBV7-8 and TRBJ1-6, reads GAGVSQSPRYKVAKRGQDVALRCDPISGHVSLFWYQQALGQGPEFLTYFQNEAQLDKSGLPSDRFFAERPEGSVSTLKIQRTQQEDSAVYLCASSLVRTSDSPLHFGNGTRLTVT.

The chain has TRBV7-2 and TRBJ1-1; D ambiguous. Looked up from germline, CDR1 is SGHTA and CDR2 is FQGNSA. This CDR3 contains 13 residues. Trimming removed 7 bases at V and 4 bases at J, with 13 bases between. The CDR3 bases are TGTGCCAGCACTGAACCTCTCGGCACTGAAGCTTTCTTT. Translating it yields CASTEPLGTEAFF.

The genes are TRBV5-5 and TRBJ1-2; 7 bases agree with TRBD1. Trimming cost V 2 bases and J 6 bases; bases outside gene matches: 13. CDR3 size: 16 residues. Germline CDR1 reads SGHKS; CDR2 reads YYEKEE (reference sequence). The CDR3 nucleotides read TGTGCCAGCAGCTTTGGGGTGACAGGGTTGCTCGATGGCTACACCTTC. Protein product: CASSFGVTGLLDGYTF.

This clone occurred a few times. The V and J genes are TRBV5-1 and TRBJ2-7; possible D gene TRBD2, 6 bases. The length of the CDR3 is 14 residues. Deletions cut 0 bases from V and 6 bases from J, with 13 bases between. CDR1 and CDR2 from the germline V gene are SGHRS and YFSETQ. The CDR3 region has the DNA TGCGCCAGCAGCTTGGTGGGTGCGGGAACCGAGCAGTACTTC. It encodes CASSLVGAGTEQYF.

CDR3 residues: CASSADRGMNTEAFF. CDR3 in DNA: TGTGCCAGCAGTGCGGACAGGGGCATGAACACTGAAGCTTTCTTT. The chain couples TRBV6-4 to TRBJ1-1; TRBD1 agrees at 9 bases. This CDR3 is built from 15 residues. Germline V gene lookup returns CDR1 MRHNA and CDR2 SNTAGT. Unmatched junction bases numbered 3, after V lost 4 bases and J lost 0 bases.

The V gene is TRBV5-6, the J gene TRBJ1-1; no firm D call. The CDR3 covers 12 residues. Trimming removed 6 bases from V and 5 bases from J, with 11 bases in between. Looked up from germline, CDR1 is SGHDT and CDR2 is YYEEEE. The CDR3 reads CASTTPGTEAFF. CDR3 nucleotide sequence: TGTGCCAGCACCACTCCGGGGACTGAAGCTTTCTTT.

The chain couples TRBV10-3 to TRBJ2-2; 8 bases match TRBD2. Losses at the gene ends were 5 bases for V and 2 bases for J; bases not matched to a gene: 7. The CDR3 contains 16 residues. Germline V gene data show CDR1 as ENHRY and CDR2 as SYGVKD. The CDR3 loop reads CAISKIRGGNTGELFF. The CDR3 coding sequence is TGTGCCATCAGTAAGATCCGGGGGGGAAACACCGGGGAGCTGTTTTTT.

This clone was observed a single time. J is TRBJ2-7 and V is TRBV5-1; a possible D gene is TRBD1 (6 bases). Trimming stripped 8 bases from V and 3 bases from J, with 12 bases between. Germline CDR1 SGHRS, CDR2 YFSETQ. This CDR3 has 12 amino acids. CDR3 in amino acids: CASKTGDYEQYF. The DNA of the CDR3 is TGCGCCAGTAAGACAGGCGACTACGAGCAGTACTTC.

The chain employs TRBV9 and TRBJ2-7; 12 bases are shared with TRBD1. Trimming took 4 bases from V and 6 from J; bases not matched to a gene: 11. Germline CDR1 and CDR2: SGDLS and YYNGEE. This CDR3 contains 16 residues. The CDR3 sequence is CASSPSPGTGGGEQYF. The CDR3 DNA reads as TGTGCCAGCAGCCCTAGCCCCGGGACAGGGGGCGGCGAGCAGTACTTC.

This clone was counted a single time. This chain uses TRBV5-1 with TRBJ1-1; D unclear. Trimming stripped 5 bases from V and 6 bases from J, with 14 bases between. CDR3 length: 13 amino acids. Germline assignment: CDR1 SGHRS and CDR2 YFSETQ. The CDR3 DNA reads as TGCGCCAGCAGTTCCGGGGTCCGGGCTGAAGCTTTCTTT. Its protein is CASSSGVRAEAFF.

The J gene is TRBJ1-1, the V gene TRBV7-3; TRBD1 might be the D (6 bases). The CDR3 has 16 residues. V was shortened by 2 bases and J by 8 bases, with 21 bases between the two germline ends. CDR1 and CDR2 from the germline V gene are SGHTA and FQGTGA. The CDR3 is CASSLAQQGPKSEAFF. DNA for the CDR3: TGTGCCAGCAGCTTAGCACAACAGGGCCCAAAGTCAGAAGCTTTCTTT.

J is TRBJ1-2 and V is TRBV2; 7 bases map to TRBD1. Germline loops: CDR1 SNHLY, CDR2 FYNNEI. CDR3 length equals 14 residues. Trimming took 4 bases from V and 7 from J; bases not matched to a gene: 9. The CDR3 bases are TGTGCCAGCAGTGCGACAGGGTTGGCGTGTGGCTACACCTTC. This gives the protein CASSATGLACGYTF.

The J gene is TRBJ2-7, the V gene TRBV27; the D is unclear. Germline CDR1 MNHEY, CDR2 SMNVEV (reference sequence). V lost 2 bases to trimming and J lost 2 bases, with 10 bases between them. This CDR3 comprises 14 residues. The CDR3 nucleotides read TGTGCCAGCAGTTTACGAGGTCGCACCTACGAGCAGTACTTC. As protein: CASSLRGRTYEQYF.

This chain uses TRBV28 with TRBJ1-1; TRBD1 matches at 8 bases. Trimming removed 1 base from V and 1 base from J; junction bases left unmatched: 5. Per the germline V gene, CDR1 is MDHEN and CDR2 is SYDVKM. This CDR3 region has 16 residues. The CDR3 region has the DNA TGTGCCAGCAGTTTATCAGGGGGCGTCGGGAACACTGAAGCTTTCTTT. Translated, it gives CASSLSGGVGNTEAFF. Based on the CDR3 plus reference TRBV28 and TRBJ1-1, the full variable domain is DVKVTQSSRYLVKRTGEKVFLECVQDMDHENMFWYRQDPGLGLRLIYFSYDVKMKEKGDIPEGYSVSREKKERFSLILESASTNQTSMYLCASSLSGGVGNTEAFFGQGTRLTVV.

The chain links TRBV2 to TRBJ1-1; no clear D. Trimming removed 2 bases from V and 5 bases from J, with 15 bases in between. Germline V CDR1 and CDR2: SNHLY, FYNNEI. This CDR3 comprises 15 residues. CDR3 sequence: CASSESRCAETEAFF. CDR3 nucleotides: TGTGCCAGCAGTGAAAGCAGGTGTGCCGAGACTGAAGCTTTCTTT.

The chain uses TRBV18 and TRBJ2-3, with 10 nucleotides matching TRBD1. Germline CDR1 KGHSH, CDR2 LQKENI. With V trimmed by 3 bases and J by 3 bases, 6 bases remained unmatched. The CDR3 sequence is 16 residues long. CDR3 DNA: TGTGCCAGCTCACCGCCGACAGGGGGCAGGACAGATACGCAGTATTTT. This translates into CASSPPTGGRTDTQYF.

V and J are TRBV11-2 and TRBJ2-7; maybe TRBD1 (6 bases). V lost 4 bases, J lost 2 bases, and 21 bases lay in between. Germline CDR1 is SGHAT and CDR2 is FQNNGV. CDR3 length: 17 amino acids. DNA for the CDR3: TGTGCCAGCAGCTCCTATCTGCCGGGACACCTAGCCTACGAGCAGTACTTC. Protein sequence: CASSSYLPGHLAYEQYF.

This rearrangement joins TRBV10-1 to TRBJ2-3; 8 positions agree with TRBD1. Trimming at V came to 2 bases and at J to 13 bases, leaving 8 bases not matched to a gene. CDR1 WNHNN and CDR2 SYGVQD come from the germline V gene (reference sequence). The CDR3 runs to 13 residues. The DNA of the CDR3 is TGCGCCAGCAGTGAGGCGGACAGGGCTCCCGAGTATTTT. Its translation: CASSEADRAPEYF.

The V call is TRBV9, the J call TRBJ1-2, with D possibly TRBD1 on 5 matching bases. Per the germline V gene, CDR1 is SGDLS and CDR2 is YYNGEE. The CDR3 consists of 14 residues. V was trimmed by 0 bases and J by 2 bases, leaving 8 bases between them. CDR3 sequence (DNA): TGTGCCAGCAGCGTAGGGGGGAGGAACTATGGCTACACCTTC. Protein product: CASSVGGRNYGYTF.

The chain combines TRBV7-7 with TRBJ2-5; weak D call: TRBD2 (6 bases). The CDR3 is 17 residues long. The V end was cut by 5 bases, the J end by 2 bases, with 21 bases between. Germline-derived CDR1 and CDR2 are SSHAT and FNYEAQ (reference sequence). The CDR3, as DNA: TGTGCCAGCAGCCTATTCGGGCCCCGACGGGAGCAAGAGACCCAGTACTTC. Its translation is CASSLFGPRREQETQYF. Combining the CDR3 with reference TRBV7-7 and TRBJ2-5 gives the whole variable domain GAGVSQSPRYKVTKRGQDVTLRCDPISSHATLYWYQQALGQGPEFLTYFNYEAQPDKSGLPSDRFSAERPEGSISTLTIQRTEQRDSAMYRCASSLFGPRREQETQYFGPGTRLLVL.

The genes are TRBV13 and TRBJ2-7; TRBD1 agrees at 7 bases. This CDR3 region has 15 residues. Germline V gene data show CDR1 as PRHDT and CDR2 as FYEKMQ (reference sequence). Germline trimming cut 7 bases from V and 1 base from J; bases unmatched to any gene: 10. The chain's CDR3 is CASTEVGTDSYEQYF. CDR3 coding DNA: TGTGCCAGCACCGAAGTGGGGACAGATTCCTACGAGCAGTACTTC. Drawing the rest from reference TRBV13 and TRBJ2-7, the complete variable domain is AAGVIQSPRHLIKEKRETATLKCYPIPRHDTVYWYQQGPGQDPQFLISFYEKMQSDKGSIPDRFSAQQFSDYHSELNMSSLELGDSALYFCASTEVGTDSYEQYFGPGTRLTVT.

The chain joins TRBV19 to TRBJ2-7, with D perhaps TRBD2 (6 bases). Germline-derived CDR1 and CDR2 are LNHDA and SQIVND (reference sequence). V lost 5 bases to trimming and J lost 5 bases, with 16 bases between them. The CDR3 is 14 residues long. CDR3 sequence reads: CASSSGGSGNEQYF. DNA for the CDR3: TGTGCCAGTAGTTCCGGGGGATCTGGCAACGAGCAGTACTTC. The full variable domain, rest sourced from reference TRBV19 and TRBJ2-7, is DGGITQSPKYLFRKEGQNVTLSCEQNLNHDAMYWYRQDPGQGLRLIYYSQIVNDFQKGDIAEGYSVSREKKESFPLTVTSAQKNPTAFYLCASSSGGSGNEQYFGPGTRLTVT.

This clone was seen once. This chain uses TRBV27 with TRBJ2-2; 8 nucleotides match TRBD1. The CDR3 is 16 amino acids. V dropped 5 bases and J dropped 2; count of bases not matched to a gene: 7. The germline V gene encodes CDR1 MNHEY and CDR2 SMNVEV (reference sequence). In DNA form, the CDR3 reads TGTGCCAGCAGTAGACTGACAGGGGCTAACACCGGGGAGCTGTTTTTT. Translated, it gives CASSRLTGANTGELFF.